The 5 T cell receptor beta chains given below trace back to one sample, sequenced in a study of cytomegalovirus exposure and HLA in healthy donors. Generated by immunoSEQ multiplex PCR, the TCRdb table keeps only in-frame clones and is missing some. Of about 130,000 clones in the sample, approximately 84% were seen once. Sequenced material: PBMCs. These receptors were taken from a young man in good health and CMV-seropositive.

This clone was counted only a few times. The J gene is TRBJ1-2, the V gene TRBV18; maybe TRBD1 (6 bases). V lost 5 bases and J 2 bases, leaving 9 bases between the germline ends. The CDR3 consists of 13 residues. Germline CDR1 KGHSH, CDR2 LQKENI. The DNA of the CDR3 is TGTGCCAGCTCAACCGACAGGAACTATGGCTACACCTTC. This gives the protein CASSTDRNYGYTF. Based on the CDR3 plus reference TRBV18 and TRBJ1-2, the full variable domain is NAGVMQNPRHLVRRRGQEARLRCSPMKGHSHVYWYRQLPEEGLKFMVYLQKENIIDESGMPKERFSAEFPKEGPSILRIQQVVRGDSAAYFCASSTDRNYGYTFGSGTRLTVV.

The rearrangement links TRBV18 to TRBJ2-1; a weak D match, TRBD1 (6 bases). The V and J ends lost 4 bases and 2 bases respectively, with 12 bases between them. The CDR3 extends over 15 amino acids. Germline loops: CDR1 KGHSH, CDR2 LQKENI. CDR3 nucleotide sequence: TGTGCCAGCTCACTTCAGGGGCTCACCTACAATGAGCAGTTCTTC. It translates to CASSLQGLTYNEQFF.

The J gene is TRBJ1-1, the V gene TRBV4-3, with a weak D call TRBD1 (5 bases). The CDR3 sequence is 15 residues long. Trimming removed 1 base from V and 5 bases from J, with 14 bases in between. Per germline, CDR1 LGHNA and CDR2 YSLEER. The CDR3 protein is CASSQVAGRGTEAFF. The CDR3 DNA follows: TGCGCCAGCAGCCAAGTGGCAGGGAGGGGAACTGAAGCTTTCTTT.

This rearrangement joins TRBV21-1 to TRBJ2-7; TRBD2 is the table's D call and was not checked against the DNA. TRBV21-1 is a known pseudogene. CDR3 size: 18 residues. This CDR3 reads CASSKVRRLDLGGNEQYF. DNA for the CDR3: TGTGCCAGCAGCAAAGTGCGCCGGCTTGACCTCGGGGGGAACGAGCAGTACTTC.

V is TRBV5-1 and J is TRBJ2-6; 7 nucleotides match TRBD1. The CDR3 is made up of 16 amino acids. Germline values: CDR1 SGHRS, CDR2 YFSETQ. Germline trimming cut 4 bases from V and 3 bases from J; bases unmatched to any gene: 7. DNA for the CDR3: TGCGCCAGCAGCCAACCTTGGACAGGTGGGGCCAACGTCCTGACTTTC. This encodes CASSQPWTGGANVLTF.